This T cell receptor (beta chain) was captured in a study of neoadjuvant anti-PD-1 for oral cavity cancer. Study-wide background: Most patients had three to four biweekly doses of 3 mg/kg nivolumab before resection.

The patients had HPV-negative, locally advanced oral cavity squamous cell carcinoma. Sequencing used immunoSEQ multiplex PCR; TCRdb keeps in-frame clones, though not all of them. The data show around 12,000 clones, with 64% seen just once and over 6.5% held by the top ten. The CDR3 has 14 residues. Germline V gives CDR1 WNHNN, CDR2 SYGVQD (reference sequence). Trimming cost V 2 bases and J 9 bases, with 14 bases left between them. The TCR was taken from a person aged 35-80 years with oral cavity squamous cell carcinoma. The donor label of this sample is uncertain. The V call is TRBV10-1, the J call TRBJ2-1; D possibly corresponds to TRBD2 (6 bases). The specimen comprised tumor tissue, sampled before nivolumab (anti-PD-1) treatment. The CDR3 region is CASSETGGKGEQFF. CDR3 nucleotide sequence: TGCGCCAGCAGTGAGACGGGCGGGAAGGGTGAGCAGTTCTTC.